The rows below give T cell receptor beta chains drawn from one sample of a study of cytomegalovirus exposure and HLA in healthy donors. The table came from immunoSEQ multiplex PCR; TCRdb's copy has only in-frame clones and leaves some out. Here the sample spans some 140,000 clones, around 88% being singletons. Sequencing used PBMCs. The receptors stem from a man younger than 35 in good health and CMV-seropositive. CDR3s include the opening cysteine and the closing phenylalanine or tryptophan. A D gene is named only where the DNA matches it firmly. Expanded clones are given a class, and other clones once, few, many or no size at all.

j_gene: TRBJ2-1
d_gene: NA
abundance: NA
v_gene: TRBV4-3
CDR3aa: CASSRGTTYNEQFF

j_gene: TRBJ2-5
d_gene: TRBD2
abundance: once
v_gene: TRBV4-1
CDR3aa: CASSPIRASGGQETQYF

j_gene: TRBJ2-2
d_gene: TRBD1
abundance: NA
v_gene: TRBV14
CDR3aa: CASSQDIFPRTGSTGELFF

j_gene: TRBJ1-5
d_gene: TRBD1
abundance: NA
v_gene: TRBV7-9
CDR3aa: CASSRQGNQPQHF

j_gene: TRBJ2-7
d_gene: NA
abundance: NA
v_gene: TRBV7-9
CDR3aa: CASSLAGQRSSYEQYF

j_gene: TRBJ2-3
d_gene: NA
abundance: NA
v_gene: TRBV7-6
CDR3aa: CASSRGADTQYF

j_gene: TRBJ2-3
d_gene: TRBD2
abundance: NA
v_gene: TRBV5-1
CDR3aa: CASSLLLAGSGDTQYF

j_gene: TRBJ1-1
d_gene: NA
abundance: few
v_gene: TRBV30
CDR3aa: CAADRANTEAFF

j_gene: TRBJ2-3
d_gene: TRBD2
abundance: NA
v_gene: TRBV4-3
CDR3aa: CASSQAASGSSRTDTQYF

j_gene: TRBJ2-1
d_gene: TRBD2
abundance: NA
v_gene: TRBV18
CDR3aa: CASSPRTSGGNEQFF

j_gene: TRBJ2-5
d_gene: NA
abundance: NA
v_gene: TRBV5-1
CDR3aa: CASSDSRGRETQYF

j_gene: TRBJ1-1
d_gene: TRBD1
abundance: NA
v_gene: TRBV27
CDR3aa: CASSFRGQGNTEAFF

j_gene: TRBJ1-1
d_gene: NA
abundance: NA
v_gene: TRBV6-6
CDR3aa: CASSLGRRLAEAFF

j_gene: TRBJ1-1
d_gene: NA
abundance: NA
v_gene: TRBV5-1
CDR3aa: CASSLVGGVMNTEAFF

j_gene: TRBJ2-1
d_gene: NA
abundance: NA
v_gene: TRBV5-6
CDR3aa: CASSSGGEQFF

j_gene: TRBJ2-1
d_gene: TRBD2
abundance: NA
v_gene: TRBV5-6
CDR3aa: CASSRTRVLAGPFLNEQFF